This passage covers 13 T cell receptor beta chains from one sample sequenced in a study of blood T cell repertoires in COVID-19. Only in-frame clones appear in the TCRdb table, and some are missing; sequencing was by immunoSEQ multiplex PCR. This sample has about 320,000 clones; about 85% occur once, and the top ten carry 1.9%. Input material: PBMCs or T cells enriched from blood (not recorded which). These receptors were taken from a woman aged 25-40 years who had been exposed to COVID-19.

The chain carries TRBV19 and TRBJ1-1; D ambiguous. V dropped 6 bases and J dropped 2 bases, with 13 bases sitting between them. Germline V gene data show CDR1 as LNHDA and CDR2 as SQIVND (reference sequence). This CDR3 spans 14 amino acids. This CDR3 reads CASSKDLPNTEAFF. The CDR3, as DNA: TGTGCCAGTAGCAAGGACTTACCCAACACTGAAGCTTTCTTT.

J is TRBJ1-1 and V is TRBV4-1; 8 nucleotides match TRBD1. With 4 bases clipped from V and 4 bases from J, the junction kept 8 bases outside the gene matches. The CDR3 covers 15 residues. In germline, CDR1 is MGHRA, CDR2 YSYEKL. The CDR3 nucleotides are TGCGCCAGCAGCCTCATGACAGGGGAACCCACTGAAGCTTTCTTT. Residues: CASSLMTGEPTEAFF.

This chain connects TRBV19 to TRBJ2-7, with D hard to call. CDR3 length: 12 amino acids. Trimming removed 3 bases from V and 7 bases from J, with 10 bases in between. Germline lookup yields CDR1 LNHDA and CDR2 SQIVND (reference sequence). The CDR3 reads CASSIPGDEQYF. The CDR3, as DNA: TGTGCCAGTAGTATCCCAGGTGATGAGCAGTACTTC. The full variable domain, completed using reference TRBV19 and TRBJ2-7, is DGGITQSPKYLFRKEGQNVTLSCEQNLNHDAMYWYRQDPGQGLRLIYYSQIVNDFQKGDIAEGYSVSREKKESFPLTVTSAQKNPTAFYLCASSIPGDEQYFGPGTRLTVT.

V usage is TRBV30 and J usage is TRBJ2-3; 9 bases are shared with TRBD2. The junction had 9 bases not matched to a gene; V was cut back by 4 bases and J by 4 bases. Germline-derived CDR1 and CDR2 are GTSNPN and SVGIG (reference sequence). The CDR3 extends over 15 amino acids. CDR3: CAWTRLAGIPDTQYF. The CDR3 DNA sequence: TGTGCCTGGACCCGGCTAGCGGGGATTCCAGATACGCAGTATTTT.

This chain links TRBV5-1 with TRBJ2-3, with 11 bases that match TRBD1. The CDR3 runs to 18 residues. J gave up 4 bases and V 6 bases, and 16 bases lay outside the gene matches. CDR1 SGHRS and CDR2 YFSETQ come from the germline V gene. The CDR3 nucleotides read TGCGCCAGCATGCCACTCGGAGGGACAGGGGGGACCGCAGATACGCAGTATTTT. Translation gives CASMPLGGTGGTADTQYF.

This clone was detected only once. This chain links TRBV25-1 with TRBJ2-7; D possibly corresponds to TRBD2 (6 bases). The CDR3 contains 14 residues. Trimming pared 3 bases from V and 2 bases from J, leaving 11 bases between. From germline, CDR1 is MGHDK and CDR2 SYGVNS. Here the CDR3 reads CASSDGRGTYEQYF. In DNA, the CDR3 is TGTGCCAGCAGTGACGGGAGAGGAACCTACGAGCAGTACTTC.

The CDR3: CASSAPGADNSPLHF. The CDR3 nucleotides are TGTGCCAGCAGCGCTCCAGGGGCAGACAATTCACCCCTCCACTTT. The rearrangement links TRBV7-9 to TRBJ1-6, with D maybe TRBD1 (6 bases). Germline CDR1 is SEHNR and CDR2 is FQNEAQ (reference sequence). CDR3 length: 15 residues. With 5 bases removed from V and 7 bases from J, the gap between germline ends came to 15 bases.

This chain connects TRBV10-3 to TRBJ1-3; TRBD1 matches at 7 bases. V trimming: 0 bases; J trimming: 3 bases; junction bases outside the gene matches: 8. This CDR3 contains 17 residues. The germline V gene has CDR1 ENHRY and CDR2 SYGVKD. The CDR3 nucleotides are TGTGCCATCAGTGAGTCGATAGGGGGCGGAGGTGGAAACACCATATATTTT. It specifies CAISESIGGGGGNTIYF.

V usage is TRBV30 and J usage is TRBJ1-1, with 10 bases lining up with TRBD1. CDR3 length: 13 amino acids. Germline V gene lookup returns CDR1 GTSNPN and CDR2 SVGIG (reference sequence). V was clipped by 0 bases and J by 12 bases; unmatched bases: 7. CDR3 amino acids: CAWSVLRTGGTFF. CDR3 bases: TGTGCCTGGAGTGTATTAAGGACAGGGGGGACTTTCTTT.

DNA for the CDR3: TGTGCCAGCAGCTCCTTGTTTGAGCAGTTCTTC. Translation gives CASSSLFEQFF. The chain carries TRBV7-8 and TRBJ2-1, with D unclear. The germline V gene encodes CDR1 SGHVS and CDR2 FQNEAQ. With 4 bases removed from V and 9 bases from J, the gap between germline ends came to 7 bases. This CDR3 comprises 11 residues. The whole variable domain, filled in from reference TRBV7-8 and TRBJ2-1, reads GAGVSQSPRYKVAKRGQDVALRCDPISGHVSLFWYQQALGQGPEFLTYFQNEAQLDKSGLPSDRFFAERPEGSVSTLKIQRTQQEDSAVYLCASSSLFEQFFGPGTRLTVL.

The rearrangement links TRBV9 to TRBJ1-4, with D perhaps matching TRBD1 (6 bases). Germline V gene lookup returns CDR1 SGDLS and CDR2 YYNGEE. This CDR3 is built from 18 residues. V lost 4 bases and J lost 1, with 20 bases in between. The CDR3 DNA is TGTGCCAGCAGCCAATGGGGGCGTTTGGGTTTAACTAATGAAAAACTGTTTTTT. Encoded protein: CASSQWGRLGLTNEKLFF.

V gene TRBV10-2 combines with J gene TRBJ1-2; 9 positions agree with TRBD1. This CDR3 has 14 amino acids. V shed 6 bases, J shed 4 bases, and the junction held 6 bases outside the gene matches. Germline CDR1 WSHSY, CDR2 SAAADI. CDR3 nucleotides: TGCGCCAGCAGGGACCGGGACAGGGCCTATGGCTACACCTTC. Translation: CASRDRDRAYGYTF.

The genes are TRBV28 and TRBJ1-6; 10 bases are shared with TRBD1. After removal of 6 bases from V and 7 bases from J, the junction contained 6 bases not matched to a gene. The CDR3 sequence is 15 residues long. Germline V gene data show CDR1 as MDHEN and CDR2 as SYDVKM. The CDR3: CASSLGQGVNSPLHF. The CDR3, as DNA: TGTGCCAGCAGCCTTGGACAGGGGGTAAATTCACCCCTCCACTTT.